These 8 T cell receptor beta chains came from one sample sequenced in a study of T-cell reconstitution after alpha-beta-depleted transplantation in children. Preparation of the TCRbeta library was carried out with unique molecular identifiers. One entry per CDR3 protein results from TCRdb running MiXCR on the PCR reads. Of approximately 290,000 distinct CDR3 sequences listed, roughly 12% are singletons. Sequencing used peripheral blood, obtained 180 days after TCRalphabeta/CD19-depleted stem cell transplant. The receptors were sampled from a male patient aged 2-9 years who had a stem cell transplant for chronic granulomatous disease, so the T cells may come from the graft donor.

At least ten counts were recorded for this clonotype. The chain is built from TRBV6-1 and TRBJ1-6; possibly TRBD1 for D (6 bases). The germline gives CDR1 MNHNS, CDR2 SASEGT. The germline V and J ends were trimmed by 3 bases and 0 bases, with 6 bases remaining between them. The CDR3 loop spans 15 amino acids. The CDR3 DNA sequence: TGTGCCAGCAGTGACAGGGGCTCCTATAATTCACCCCTCCACTTT. It specifies CASSDRGSYNSPLHF.

Comments on this clonotype: This may come from a read error, since a much larger clone is one base off. The chain carries TRBV20-1 and TRBJ2-2, with D perhaps matching TRBD1 (5 bases). The CDR3 sequence is 16 residues long. The V and J ends lost 5 bases and 0 bases respectively, with 16 bases between them. CDR1 DFQATT and CDR2 SNEGSKA come from the germline V gene (reference sequence). The CDR3 sequence is CSACRAGYPNTGELFF. In DNA form, the CDR3 reads TGCAGTGCTTGCAGGGCTGGATACCCGAACACCGGGGAGCTGTTTTTT.

To note about this clonotype: Given a much more abundant clone one base away, this may be a read error. V gene TRBV7-2 combines with J gene TRBJ2-3; 10 nucleotides line up with TRBD2. The germline CDR1 and CDR2 sequences are SGHTA and FQGNSA. The CDR3 covers 16 residues. The CDR3 spells CASSRPGLARTDMQYF. CDR3 sequence (DNA): TGTGCCAGCAGCAGACCGGGACTAGCGCGCACAGATATGCAGTATTTT.

This clonotype was seen repeatedly, ten times or more. The chain is built from TRBV20-1 and TRBJ1-1; D possibly corresponds to TRBD1 (5 bases). V was trimmed by 1 base and J by 0 bases, leaving 12 bases between them. CDR3 length: 15 residues. CDR1 DFQATT and CDR2 SNEGSKA come from the germline V gene (reference sequence). CDR3: CSARVVGRLNTEAFF. CDR3 nucleotides: TGCAGTGCTAGAGTCGTGGGGCGCCTGAACACTGAAGCTTTCTTT.

This clonotype was detected ten times or more. V and J are TRBV7-2 and TRBJ2-1; 13 positions agree with TRBD2. The germline gives CDR1 SGHTA, CDR2 FQGNSA. This CDR3 is 17 amino acids long. The V and J ends lost 1 base and 9 bases, in that order; junction bases with no gene match: 9. CDR3 region: CASSLVRTSGSLTEQFF. CDR3 DNA: TGTGCCAGCAGCTTAGTCAGGACTAGCGGGAGTTTGACTGAGCAGTTCTTC.

This clonotype was counted ten times or more. The V call is TRBV7-6, the J call TRBJ2-3; D is perhaps TRBD2 (7 bases). Trimming pared 0 bases from V and 4 bases from J, leaving 11 bases between. Germline values: CDR1 SGHVS, CDR2 FNYEAQ. The CDR3 is 15 residues long. The CDR3 sequence is CASSLAGGASDTQYF. DNA for the CDR3: TGTGCCAGCAGCTTAGCTGGGGGGGCTTCAGATACGCAGTATTTT.

V is TRBV7-2 and J is TRBJ1-1, with D possibly being TRBD1 (6 bases). V was pared by 4 bases and J by 5 bases, with 14 bases between. The CDR3 covers 14 residues. Germline V gene sequence: CDR1 SGHTA, CDR2 FQGNSA. The CDR3 DNA sequence: TGTGCCAGCAGCTCCCCGGACAGTTTTACTGAAGCTTTCTTT. Protein sequence: CASSSPDSFTEAFF.

This clonotype was detected ten times or more. V and J are TRBV20-1 and TRBJ1-2; no definite D call. The CDR3 totals 14 residues. Germline V gene sequence: CDR1 DFQATT, CDR2 SNEGSKA (reference sequence). Deletions cut 0 bases from V and 3 bases from J, with 11 bases between. The CDR3 nucleotides are TGCAGTGCTAGAGATCGTCAGGCTTACTATGGCTACACCTTC. Translated, it gives CSARDRQAYYGYTF.